These T cell receptor beta chains were read from a single sample in a study of blood T cell repertoires in COVID-19. The protocol was immunoSEQ multiplex PCR, while the TCRdb copy is restricted to in-frame clones and leaves out a portion. Altogether about 210,000 clones are present, 84% being singletons, with the ten largest covering over 9.5%. The sample taken for sequencing was peripheral blood. The receptors were sampled from an elderly woman with COVID-19, enrolled during active disease. Each CDR3 is given without its conserved first and last residue.

J | V | CDR3
TRBJ2-5 | TRBV11-2 | ASSPGTSGGPFQETQY
TRBJ2-5 | TRBV5-1 | ASSLTGRGEETQY
TRBJ1-6 | TRBV7-2 | ASSSTGVSSPLH
TRBJ2-7 | TRBV7-6 | ASSFIRNEQY
TRBJ1-5 | TRBV7-9 | ASSLALGQVNQPQH
TRBJ2-7 | TRBV6-2/TRBV6-3 | ASSFATGADEQY
TRBJ1-1 | TRBV7-3 | ASSRQMNTEAF
TRBJ1-2 | TRBV30 | AWSTQGAGGYT
TRBJ1-4 | TRBV30 | AWASGTGGEKLF
TRBJ2-3 | TRBV7-9 | ASSLGLAGGSSTDTQY
TRBJ2-2 | TRBV27 | ASSLIAGELF
TRBJ2-3 | TRBV29-1 | SVESDRGLTDTQY
TRBJ2-1 | TRBV5-6 | ASSFRPSGVNEQF
TRBJ2-3 | TRBV4-2 | ASSQGEGGPPSDTQY
TRBJ1-1 | TRBV6-2/TRBV6-3 | ASSTYRQGATNTEAF
TRBJ1-6 | TRBV6-1 | AIGLSDSPLH
TRBJ1-2 | TRBV10-3 | VTSRGQDLSGYT
TRBJ1-4 | TRBV7-9 | ASSLGQTTNEKLF
TRBJ1-1 | TRBV6-6 | ASSYWTDTEAF
TRBJ1-2 | TRBV9 | ASSLGGTGGGTRGYT
TRBJ1-6 | TRBV6-5 | ASRGEGQGSPLH
TRBJ2-5 | TRBV30 | AWSAVKETQY
TRBJ1-2 | TRBV5-1 | ASSQRTGGAGGYT
TRBJ1-3 | TRBV7-2 | ASSSFLLSSGNTIY
TRBJ1-6 | TRBV6-5 | ASSYQGTGNSPLH
TRBJ1-2 | TRBV5-1 | ASSIGQGSYGYT
TRBJ2-7 | TRBV19 | ASSTIPSVEQY
TRBJ2-7 | TRBV18 | ASSQGDSPSYEQY
TRBJ1-4 | TRBV3-1/TRBV3-2 | ASSSGQGGEKLF
TRBJ1-1 | TRBV7-2 | ASSLGQNTEAF
TRBJ2-4 | TRBV5-1 | ASRPGTGALAKNIQY
TRBJ2-3 | TRBV19 | ASTSLGGPGTDTQY
TRBJ1-2 | TRBV15 | ATSRDRVSPRGYT
TRBJ2-1 | TRBV20-1 | SASVAGGYNEQF
TRBJ2-3 | TRBV2 | ASKKREGSDTQY
TRBJ1-6 | TRBV5-1 | ASSLGSGQGAPLH
TRBJ2-3 | TRBV6-1 | ASSEARQTDTQY
TRBJ1-5 | TRBV18 | ASSPHPDQPQH
TRBJ1-1 | TRBV5-5 | ASSLTFGGLTEAF
TRBJ1-6 | TRBV6-2/TRBV6-3 | ASSSEQYNSPLH
TRBJ2-3 | TRBV24-1 | ATSDFQAGGNTDTQY
TRBJ2-5 | TRBV18 | ASSPLTRGETQY
TRBJ1-1 | TRBV12-3/TRBV12-4 | ASSLSDWAAF
TRBJ2-7 | TRBV11-2 | ASSSGGADEQY